This T cell receptor beta chain was recorded in a study of cytomegalovirus exposure and HLA in healthy donors. Amplification used 60 Vbeta primers and 13 Jbeta primers. Clones were sequenced by immunoSEQ multiplex PCR, and TCRdb holds only the in-frame ones, with some missing. The repertoire holds 80,000 or so clones, with 77% as singletons. What was sequenced was PBMCs. The sequence derives from a man aged 50 or older in good health and CMV-seropositive.

CDR3 in amino acids: CASSQEGSGRFPDTQYF. The CDR3 nucleotides are TGCGCCAGCAGCCAAGAGGGGAGCGGGAGGTTTCCAGATACGCAGTATTTT. The chain is built from TRBV4-1 and TRBJ2-3; TRBD2 agrees at 9 bases. The germline CDR1 and CDR2 sequences are MGHRA and YSYEKL. Germline trimming cut 0 bases from V and 4 bases from J; bases unmatched to any gene: 8. The CDR3 has 17 amino acids.